The clone carrying this T cell receptor beta chain was observed a handful of times. Its specificity is not known. This sample was taken from a study of CD8+CD57+ T cells in acquired aplastic anemia. TCR beta VDJ and CDR3 profiling used genomic DNA as template. Each CDR3 protein is one row after TCRdb ran MiXCR on the reads. Of about 160,000 distinct CDR3 sequences in the sample, 48% were seen once. Whole-study findings and limits: Found in both controls and patients were almost 30 CD8+ CDR3 sequences.

This CDR3 region has 13 residues. V gave up 8 bases and J gave up 3 bases, with 14 bases separating them. CDR1 SNHLY and CDR2 FYNNEI come from the germline V gene. The patients chosen for sequencing had shown expansion of CD8+CD57+ cells (detected by flow cytometry). The TCR sequence derives from a human donor with aplastic anemia. Material for sequencing was sorted CD4+, CD8+, or CD8+CD57+ T cells (not recorded which) from PBMCs. The chain uses TRBV2 and TRBJ2-7; D perhaps matches TRBD2 (5 bases). Here the CDR3 reads CASAVDGLYEQYF. Written as DNA, the CDR3 is TGTGCCAGCGCTGTCGACGGACTCTACGAGCAGTACTTC.